The rows below give T cell receptor beta chains drawn from one sample of a study of PD-1 blockade in classical Hodgkin lymphoma. Sequenced by immunoSEQ multiplex PCR; TCRdb stores in-frame clones only, minus some. The profile covers about 64,000 clones, with 90% to 95% appearing a single time and roughly 8% taken by the ten largest. The source material was peripheral blood mononuclear cells (PBMCs), sampled before the fourth cycle of nivolumab. These TCRs come from a human donor with classical Hodgkin lymphoma. The CDR3 runs from the conserved cysteine through the conserved F or W. Fields, in order: V gene, clone size, D gene, J gene, CDR3 protein, CDR3 DNA. D genes are given only for firm matches. The size entry is marked missing in some rows and otherwise reads once, few, many or a size class.

>TRBV6-1|NA|NA|TRBJ1-5
CASTEASNQPQHF
TGTGCCAGCACGGAGGCGAGTAATCAGCCCCAGCATTTT
>TRBV19|NA|TRBD1|TRBJ2-2
CASRGGIGELFF
TGTGCCAGTAGAGGGGGCATCGGGGAGCTGTTTTTT
>TRBV5-4|once|NA|TRBJ1-2
CASSLGEAYGYTF
TGTGCCAGCAGCCTGGGGGAGGCCTATGGCTACACCTTC
>TRBV5-1|NA|NA|TRBJ2-5
CASSSRSQGETQYF
TGCGCCAGCAGCTCCCGGTCCCAGGGGGAGACCCAGTACTTC
>TRBV27|NA|TRBD2|TRBJ2-1
CASSLGLAGVNEQFF
TGTGCCAGCAGTTTGGGACTAGCGGGAGTGAATGAGCAGTTCTTC
>TRBV28|NA|NA|TRBJ2-1
CASSLWRLGGSGNEQFF
TGTGCCAGCAGTTTATGGAGACTAGGGGGGTCGGGTAATGAGCAGTTCTTC
>TRBV28|NA|NA|TRBJ2-7
CASTGIPYEQYF
TGTGCCAGCACGGGGATCCCCTACGAGCAGTACTTC
>TRBV11-2|NA|TRBD2|TRBJ2-7
CASSGGLAGIYEQYF
TGTGCCAGCAGCGGGGGGCTAGCGGGGATCTACGAGCAGTACTTC
>TRBV6-4|NA|NA|TRBJ1-2
CASSDYYGYTF
TGTGCCAGCAGTGATTACTATGGCTACACCTTC
>TRBV27|once|NA|TRBJ2-6
CATTNTPSGANVLTF
TGTGCCACCACAAACACGCCCTCTGGGGCCAACGTCCTGACTTTC
>TRBV4-1|NA|NA|TRBJ2-7
CASSQAPSVPSYEQYF
TGCGCCAGCAGCCAAGCCCCTTCGGTCCCATCCTACGAGCAGTACTTC
>TRBV19|few|NA|TRBJ1-5
CASSPLGGALNQPQHF
TGTGCCAGTAGTCCCCTGGGGGGGGCCCTCAATCAGCCCCAGCATTTT
>TRBV6-5|NA|NA|TRBJ2-5
CASSYSRGHQETQYF
TGTGCCAGCAGTTACTCGAGGGGCCACCAAGAGACCCAGTACTTC
>TRBV25-1|NA|NA|TRBJ2-7
CASSEYTEQYF
TGTGCCAGCAGTGAATATACCGAGCAGTACTTC
>TRBV7-6|NA|TRBD1|TRBJ2-3
CASSLQGGTDTQYF
TGTGCCAGCAGCTTGCAGGGGGGCACAGATACGCAGTATTTT
>TRBV28|NA|TRBD1|TRBJ1-1
CASSLDRGAEAFF
TGTGCCAGCAGTTTGGACAGGGGAGCTGAAGCTTTCTTT
>TRBV4-1|once|NA|TRBJ1-4
CASSRPGVLRTNEKLFF
TGCGCCAGCTCCCGGCCAGGGGTCTTAAGAACTAATGAAAAACTGTTTTTT
>TRBV28|NA|NA|TRBJ2-7
CASSFHYEQYF
TGTGCCAGCAGTTTTCACTACGAGCAGTACTTC
>TRBV27|NA|NA|TRBJ2-3
CASSLFDTDTQYF
TGTGCCAGCAGTTTATTTGACACAGATACGCAGTATTTT
>TRBV19|NA|NA|TRBJ2-2
CAGRTALNTGELFF
TGTGCCGGAAGGACAGCCCTAAACACCGGGGAGCTGTTTTTT
>TRBV7-9|NA|NA|TRBJ1-4
CASSLALLRGGEKLFF
TGTGCCAGCAGCTTAGCGCTCCTCAGGGGAGGTGAAAAACTGTTTTTT
>TRBV28|NA|TRBD1|TRBJ1-2
CASRGQENYGYTF
TGTGCCAGCAGGGGACAGGAGAACTATGGCTACACCTTC